The entry that follows covers one T cell receptor (beta chain) sequence. Germline CDR1 and CDR2: SGHTA and FQGNSA. The V and J ends lost 5 bases and 9 bases, in that order; junction bases with no gene match: 7. This CDR3 region has 14 residues. This specimen comes from a study of blood T cell repertoires in COVID-19. Source study methods: Estimation of nucleated cell counts relied on the amplification of reference gene primers. TCRdb's copy holds only in-frame clones and misses some; the assay was immunoSEQ multiplex PCR. For V, J and clone size, that table is used; D and trimming come from the DNA. The sample yields roughly 78,000 clones, around nine tenths seen once.

The chain recombines TRBV7-2 with TRBJ2-1, with 10 positions matching TRBD1. The sequence derives from a woman aged 55-75 years with acute or convalescent COVID-19. The source material was peripheral blood. The CDR3 loop is CASSAGQGEGEQFF. In DNA form, the CDR3 reads TGTGCCAGCAGCGCCGGACAGGGGGAGGGTGAGCAGTTCTTC. The full variable domain, its missing parts supplied by reference TRBV7-2 and TRBJ2-1, is GAGVSQSPSNKVTEKGKDVELRCDPISGHTALYWYRQSLGQGLEFLIYFQGNSAPDKSGLPSDRFSAERTGGSVSTLTIQRTQQEDSAVYLCASSAGQGEGEQFFGPGTRLTVL.